Included here is one TCR beta chain sequence, with context. There is no known antigen for this receptor. Nothing much larger sits one base from this clone, and base qualities are not available. A single peripheral blood draw of around 120 mL on average was collected from each donor into heparinised tubes. A BD FACSAria II was used to sort naive, central memory, regulatory and stem cell-like memory CD4+ T cells with a panel that included CD45RO, CCR7, CD25, CD127, CD95 and CD27. Purity was above 95% for every sorted population. PBMCs were isolated immediately by Lymphoprep density gradient centrifugation and stained directly without culture. Samples were stained and sorted in pairs, with one healthy donor and one patient per experiment, so that batch effects were minimized. The High Capacity cDNA Reverse Transcription Kit was used to reverse transcribe all of the isolated RNA, meaning that expressed TCRB transcripts were what got sequenced. Deep immunoSEQ sequencing was applied to naive, central memory and regulatory T cell samples, giving an average of about 3.4 million total reads per sample. Sorted cells were lysed in RLT buffer, and RNA was extracted using DNase-treated RNeasy Micro or Mini kits according to cell number. Each cell subset was processed on its own to prevent cross-contamination, while patient and healthy donor samples were processed together. The immunoSEQ multiplex PCR was used to amplify TCRB sequences from cDNA, yielding 87-bp fragments that span the CDR3 region. Amplicons were sequenced on the Illumina HiSeq platform. Per the source publication's procedure: Synthetic template baselines were used to correct PCR bias computationally, reads within Hamming distance 2 were collapsed, and singletons that could not be merged were discarded. Reads were aligned to IMGT to assign V, D and J genes, CDR3 length, and insertions or deletions at six rearrangement sites. Within each subset, clonotype counts were normalized to sorted cell number, after which true diversity and Gini coefficients were computed with the tcR R package. The overlap coefficient, calculated on TCRB nucleotide sequences, was used to quantify repertoire sharing. The immuneACCESS repertoire file appears here via TCRdb, limited to in-frame rearrangements. These files lack a portion of the clones; in checked studies, under half of the deficit traces to unresolved V genes, and the cause of the others is not known. Clone size and V and J calls were adopted from that table, with D and trimming inferred from the DNA. The sample table contains under 300,000 clones; only one count was recorded for 25% to 30% of them. The top ten clonotypes cover approximately 4% of the sample.

Taken from cysteine to phenylalanine, the CDR3 has 15 residues. Only the CDR3 DNA stays, 45 bases, in frame from base 1. CDR1 and CDR2 are drawn from the germline V gene: SNHLY, FYNNEI. V gives up 11 bases and J gives up 0 bases, and the segment between their germline ends measures 17 bases. The data were obtained in a study of beta chain features in type 1 diabetes (dated by TCRdb to 2016 to 2019). Context from the whole study: Mean age, gender distribution, total cell number and subset yield were not different between patients and healthy donors. The study compared TCRB repertoires of sorted circulating CD4+ T cell subsets between recently diagnosed type 1 diabetes patients and matched healthy donors. Regulatory and stem cell-like memory subsets were obtained from only 8 patients and about eight healthy donors, while naive and central memory subsets were obtained from all 30 or so donors. A total of under 140,000,000 sorted cells were examined across all samples, and the number of cells per subset was strongly correlated with RNA yield. General conclusions and limits of the study: In all four CD4+ subsets, TCRB CDR3 length was moderately but significantly shorter in type 1 diabetes patients. Because cDNA was sequenced instead of genomic DNA, activated cells with high expression could be over-represented, although the groups did not differ in activation or CD3 levels. Fewer insertions and more nucleotide deletions at VDJ recombination sites were observed in patients with type 1 diabetes, implying thymic rearrangement abnormalities. The naive, central memory and regulatory TCRB repertoires appeared to resemble one another more closely among patients than among healthy donors. HLA sub-analyses involved small numbers of individuals, so any influence of HLA type on TCRB rearrangement remained unresolved. Shorter templates might be favored by PCR, yet because patient and control samples were amplified and corrected together, any such skew would affect both groups equally.

The rearranged chain carries TRBV2 and TRBJ2-1, and perhaps TRBD1 as D gene, on 6 matching bases. The receptor comes from a man under 40 in good health. Sequencing used central memory CD4+ T cells from blood. The CDR3: CAATGGGISYNEQFF. The nucleotide sequence is given as TGTGCCGCTACGGGTGGGGGCATCTCCTACAATGAGCAGTTCTTC. Beyond the CDR3, the reference TRBV2 and TRBJ2-1 genes provide the residues; the full variable domain reads: EPEVTQTPSHQVTQMGQEVILRCVPISNHLYFYWYRQILGQKVEFLVSFYNNEISEKSEIFDDQFSVERPDGSNFTLKIRSTKLEDSAMYFCAATGGGISYNEQFFGPGTRLTVL.